These T cell receptor beta chains were read from a single sample in a study of molecular identifiers for immune sequencing clone quantification. In TCRdb, the PCR reads were re-called with MiXCR into one record per CDR3 protein. The sample consists of roughly 630,000 distinct CDR3 sequences, approximately 24% of them appearing once. Sequenced: naive CD8+ T cells from blood, with Jurkat cell RNA spiked in. The receptors stem from a human donor in good health. Some libraries in this study had Jurkat cell RNA spiked in. The CDR3 runs from the conserved cysteine through the conserved F or W. The D gene is left open where the match is weak. Clone size is not always given. Where it is, it says once, few, many or a class for expanded clones.

.,TRBD2,TRBJ2-7,TRBV4-3,CASSQTGGVYEQYF,TGCGCCAGCAGCCAAACCGGGGGGGTATACGAGCAGTACTTC
.,TRBD2,TRBJ2-7,TRBV7-6,CASSRSGASYEQYF,TGTGCCAGCAGCCGTAGCGGGGCTTCATACGAGCAGTACTTC
.,TRBD2,TRBJ2-3,TRBV2,CASRNPGLAGADTQYF,TGTGCCAGCAGGAATCCGGGACTAGCGGGAGCAGATACGCAGTATTTT
.,.,TRBJ2-3,TRBV4-3,CASSRERGRITDTQYF,TGCGCCAGCAGCCGAGAGAGGGGCCGAATCACAGATACGCAGTATTTT
many,.,TRBJ1-1,TRBV20-1,CSAREPGPMNTEAFF,TGCAGTGCTAGAGAACCGGGGCCGATGAACACTGAAGCTTTCTTT
many,.,TRBJ1-5,TRBV28,CASRVLGNQPQHF,TGTGCCAGCAGGGTGTTGGGCAATCAGCCCCAGCATTTT
.,TRBD1,TRBJ2-7,TRBV5-1,CASREGQGAVYEQYF,TGCGCCAGCAGAGAAGGACAGGGGGCGGTATACGAGCAGTACTTC
few,.,TRBJ1-3,TRBV28,CASSFRGEGGNTIYF,TGTGCCAGCAGTTTTCGGGGGGAAGGTGGAAACACCATATATTTT
many,.,TRBJ1-1,TRBV5-6,CASSLTPGPNWDTEAFF,TGTGCCAGCAGCTTGACGCCAGGGCCTAACTGGGACACTGAAGCTTTCTTT
.,.,TRBJ2-3,TRBV9,CASSHGGGRPEDTQYF,TGTGCCAGCAGCCACGGGGGTGGCCGGCCCGAGGATACGCAGTATTTT
.,.,TRBJ2-7,TRBV29-1,CSVSVDSAYEQYF,TGCAGCGTTTCTGTGGACAGTGCCTACGAGCAGTACTTC
many,.,TRBJ1-5,TRBV12-5,CASYQPQHF,TGTGCTAGCTATCAGCCCCAGCATTTT
many,.,TRBJ2-2,TRBV20-1,CSARAVRDETGELFF,TGCAGTGCTAGAGCTGTGCGGGACGAAACCGGGGAGCTGTTTTTT
few,.,TRBJ1-3,TRBV10-2,CASSDRSGNTIYF,TGCGCCAGCAGCGATCGGTCGGGAAACACCATATATTTT
.,TRBD2,TRBJ2-5,TRBV29-1,CSVAGAPGRGEPQYF,TGCAGCGTGGCTGGAGCGCCAGGGAGGGGAGAGCCCCAGTACTTC
many,.,TRBJ1-1,TRBV4-1,CASSPLSSKEAFF,TGCGCCAGCAGCCCACTCTCTTCGAAGGAAGCTTTCTTT
many,.,TRBJ2-3,TRBV10-3,CAITPGTDTQYF,TGTGCCATCACCCCAGGGACAGATACGCAGTATTTT
many,.,TRBJ2-1,TRBV19,CASGLPEQFF,TGTGCCAGCGGCCTCCCTGAGCAGTTCTTC
many,.,TRBJ2-1,TRBV7-8,CASSLVGRNNEQFF,TGTGCCAGCAGCTTAGTTGGTCGGAACAATGAGCAGTTCTTC
many,.,TRBJ1-2,TRBV12-3/TRBV12-4,CASSLSSGYTF,TGTGCCAGCAGTTTGTCGAGTGGCTACACCTTC